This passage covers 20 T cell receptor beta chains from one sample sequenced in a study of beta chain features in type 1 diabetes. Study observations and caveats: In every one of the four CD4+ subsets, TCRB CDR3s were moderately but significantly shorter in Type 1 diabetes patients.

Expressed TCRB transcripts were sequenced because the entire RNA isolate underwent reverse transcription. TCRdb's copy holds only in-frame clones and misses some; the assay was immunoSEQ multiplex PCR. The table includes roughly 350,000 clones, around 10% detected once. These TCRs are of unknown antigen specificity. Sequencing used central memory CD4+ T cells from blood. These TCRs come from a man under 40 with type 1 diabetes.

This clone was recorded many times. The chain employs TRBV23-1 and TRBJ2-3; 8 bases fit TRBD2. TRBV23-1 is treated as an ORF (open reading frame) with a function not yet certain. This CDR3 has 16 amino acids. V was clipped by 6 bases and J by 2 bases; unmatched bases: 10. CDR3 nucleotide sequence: TGCGCCAGCAGAGGAAGACTAGCGATTAACACAGATACGCAGTATTTT. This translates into CASRGRLAINTDTQYF.

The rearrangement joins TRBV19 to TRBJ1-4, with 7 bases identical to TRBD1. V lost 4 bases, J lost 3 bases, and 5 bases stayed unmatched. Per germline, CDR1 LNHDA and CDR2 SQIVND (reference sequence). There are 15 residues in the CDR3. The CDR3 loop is CASSTGTASNEKLFF. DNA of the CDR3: TGTGCCAGTAGTACCGGGACAGCTTCTAATGAAAAACTGTTTTTT.

The CDR3: CASRLMIGAPEAFF. CDR3 in DNA: TGTGCCAGCAGGTTAATGATAGGAGCCCCTGAAGCTTTCTTT. The chain has TRBV6-5 and TRBJ1-1; D gene uncertain. This CDR3 spans 14 amino acids. Germline V lookup: CDR1 MNHEY, CDR2 SVGAGI. Trimming removed 6 bases from V and 6 bases from J, with 17 bases in between.

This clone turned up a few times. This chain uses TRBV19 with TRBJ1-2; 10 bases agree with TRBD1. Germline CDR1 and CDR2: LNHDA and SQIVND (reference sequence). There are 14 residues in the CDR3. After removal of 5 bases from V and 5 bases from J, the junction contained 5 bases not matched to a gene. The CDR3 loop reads CASSWDRGYYGYTF. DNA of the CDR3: TGTGCCAGTAGTTGGGACAGGGGTTATTATGGCTACACCTTC. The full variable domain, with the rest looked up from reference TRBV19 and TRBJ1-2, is DGGITQSPKYLFRKEGQNVTLSCEQNLNHDAMYWYRQDPGQGLRLIYYSQIVNDFQKGDIAEGYSVSREKKESFPLTVTSAQKNPTAFYLCASSWDRGYYGYTFGSGTRLTVV.

The CDR3: CASSLTGLEENEQYF. For the CDR3, the DNA is TGTGCCAGCAGCTTAACAGGTCTAGAAGAGAACGAGCAGTACTTC. The V call is TRBV7-9, the J call TRBJ2-7, with D possibly TRBD1 on 5 matching bases. Trimming removed 2 bases at V and 5 bases at J, with 16 bases between. This CDR3 is 15 amino acids long. The germline V gene has CDR1 SEHNR and CDR2 FQNEAQ (reference sequence).

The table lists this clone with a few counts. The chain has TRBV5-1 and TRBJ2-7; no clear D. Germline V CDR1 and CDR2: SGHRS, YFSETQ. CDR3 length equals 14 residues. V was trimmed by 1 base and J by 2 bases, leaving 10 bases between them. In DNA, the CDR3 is TGCGCCAGCAGCTTGATTCCTGCAACCTACGAGCAGTACTTC. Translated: CASSLIPATYEQYF.

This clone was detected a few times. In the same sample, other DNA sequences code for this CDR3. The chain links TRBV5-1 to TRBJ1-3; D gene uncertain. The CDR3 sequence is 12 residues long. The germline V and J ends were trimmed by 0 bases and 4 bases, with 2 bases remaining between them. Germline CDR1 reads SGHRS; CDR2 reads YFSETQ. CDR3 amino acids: CASSLEGNTIYF. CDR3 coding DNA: TGCGCCAGCAGCTTGGAAGGAAACACCATATATTTT.

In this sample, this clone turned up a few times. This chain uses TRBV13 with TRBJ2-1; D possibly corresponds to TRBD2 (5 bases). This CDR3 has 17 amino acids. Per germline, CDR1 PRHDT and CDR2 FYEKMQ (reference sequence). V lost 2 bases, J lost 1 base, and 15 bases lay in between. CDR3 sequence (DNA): TGTGCCAGCAGCTTACATGTGGAGAGGGTTTCCTACAATGAGCAGTTCTTC. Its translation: CASSLHVERVSYNEQFF. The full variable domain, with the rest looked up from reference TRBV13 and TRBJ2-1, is AAGVIQSPRHLIKEKRETATLKCYPIPRHDTVYWYQQGPGQDPQFLISFYEKMQSDKGSIPDRFSAQQFSDYHSELNMSSLELGDSALYFCASSLHVERVSYNEQFFGPGTRLTVL.

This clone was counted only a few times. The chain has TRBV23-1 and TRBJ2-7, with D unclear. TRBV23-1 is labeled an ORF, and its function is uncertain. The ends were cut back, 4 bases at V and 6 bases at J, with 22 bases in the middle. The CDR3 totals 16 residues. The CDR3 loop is CASSPPPRRQSVEQYF. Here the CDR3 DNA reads TGCGCCAGCAGTCCGCCACCTCGGCGCCAGTCGGTCGAGCAGTACTTC.

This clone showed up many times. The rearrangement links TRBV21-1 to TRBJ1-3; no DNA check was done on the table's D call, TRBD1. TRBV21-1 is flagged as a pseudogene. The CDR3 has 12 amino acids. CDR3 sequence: CASSKTGCTIYF. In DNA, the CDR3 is TGTGCCAGCAGCAAGACAGGGTGCACCATATATTTT.

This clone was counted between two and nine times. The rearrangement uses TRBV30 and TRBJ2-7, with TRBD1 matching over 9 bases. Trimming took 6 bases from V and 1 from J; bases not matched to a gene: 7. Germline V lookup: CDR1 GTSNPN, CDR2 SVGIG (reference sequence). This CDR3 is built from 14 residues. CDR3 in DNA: TGTGCCTGTCCCGCGGGGACAGGGTCCTACGAGCAGTACTTC. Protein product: CACPAGTGSYEQYF. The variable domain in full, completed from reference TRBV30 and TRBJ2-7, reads SQTIHQWPATLVQPVGSPLSLECTVEGTSNPNLYWYRQAAGRGLQLLFYSVGIGQISSEVPQNLSASRPQDRQFILSSKKLLLSDSGFYLCACPAGTGSYEQYFGPGTRLTVT.

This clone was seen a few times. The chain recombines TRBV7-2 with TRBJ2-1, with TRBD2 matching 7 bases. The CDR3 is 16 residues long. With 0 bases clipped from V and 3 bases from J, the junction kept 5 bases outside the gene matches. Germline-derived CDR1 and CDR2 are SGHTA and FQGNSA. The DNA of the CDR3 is TGTGCCAGCAGCTTAGCTAAGTCTAGCGGCTACAATGAGCAGTTCTTC. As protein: CASSLAKSSGYNEQFF.

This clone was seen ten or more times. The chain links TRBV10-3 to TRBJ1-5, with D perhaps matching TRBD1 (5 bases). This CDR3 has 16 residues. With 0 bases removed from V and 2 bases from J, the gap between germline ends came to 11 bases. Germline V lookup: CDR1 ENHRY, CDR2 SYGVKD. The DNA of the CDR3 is TGTGCCATCAGTGAGTCGGCGGGCAGGGGCAATCAGCCCCAGCATTTT. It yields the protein CAISESAGRGNQPQHF.

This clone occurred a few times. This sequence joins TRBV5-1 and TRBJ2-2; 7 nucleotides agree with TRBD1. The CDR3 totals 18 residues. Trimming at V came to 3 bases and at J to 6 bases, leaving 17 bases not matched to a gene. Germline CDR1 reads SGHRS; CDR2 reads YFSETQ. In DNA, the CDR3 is TGCGCCAGCAGCTCGGAGACAGGGAGACGCCCCGGCGCCGGGGAGCTGTTTTTT. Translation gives CASSSETGRRPGAGELFF.

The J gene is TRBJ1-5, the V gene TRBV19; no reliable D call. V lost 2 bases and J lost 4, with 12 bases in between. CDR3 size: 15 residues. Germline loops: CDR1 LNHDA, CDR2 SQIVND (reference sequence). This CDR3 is CASSILGTSNQPQHF. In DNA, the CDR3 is TGTGCCAGTAGTATATTAGGTACATCTAATCAGCCCCAGCATTTT.

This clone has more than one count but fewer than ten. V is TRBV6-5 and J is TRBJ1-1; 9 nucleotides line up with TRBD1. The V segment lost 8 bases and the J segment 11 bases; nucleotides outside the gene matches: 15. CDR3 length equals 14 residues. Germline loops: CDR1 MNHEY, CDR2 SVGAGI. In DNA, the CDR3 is TGTGCCAGCGGGACTATTTCACAGGGGGCAGAGGCTTTCTTT. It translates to CASGTISQGAEAFF.

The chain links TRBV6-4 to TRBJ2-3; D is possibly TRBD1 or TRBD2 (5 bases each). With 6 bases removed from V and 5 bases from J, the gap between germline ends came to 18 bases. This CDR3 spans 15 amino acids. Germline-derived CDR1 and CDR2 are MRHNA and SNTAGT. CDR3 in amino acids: CASRPGRQWVDTQYF. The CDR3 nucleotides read TGTGCCAGCAGACCGGGACGGCAATGGGTAGATACGCAGTATTTT.

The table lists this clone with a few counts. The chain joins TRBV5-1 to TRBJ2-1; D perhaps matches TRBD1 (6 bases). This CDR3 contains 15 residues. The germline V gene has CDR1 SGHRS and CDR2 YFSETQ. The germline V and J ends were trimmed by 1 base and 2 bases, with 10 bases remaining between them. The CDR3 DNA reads TGCGCCAGCAGCTTGTCTACAGGGCCCTACAATGAGCAGTTCTTC. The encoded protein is CASSLSTGPYNEQFF.

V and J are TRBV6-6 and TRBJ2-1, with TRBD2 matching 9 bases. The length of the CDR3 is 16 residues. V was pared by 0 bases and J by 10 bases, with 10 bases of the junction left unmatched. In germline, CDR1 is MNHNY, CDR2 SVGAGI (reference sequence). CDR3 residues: CASSYSSSGRPGEQFF. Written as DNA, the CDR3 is TGTGCCAGCAGTTACTCGAGTAGCGGGAGACCCGGGGAGCAGTTCTTC.

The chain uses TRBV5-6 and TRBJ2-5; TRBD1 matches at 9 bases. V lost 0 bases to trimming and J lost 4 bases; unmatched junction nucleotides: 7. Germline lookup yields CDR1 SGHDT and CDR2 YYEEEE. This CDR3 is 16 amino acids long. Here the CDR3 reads CASSLAGTGKGETQYF. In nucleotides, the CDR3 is TGTGCCAGCAGCTTGGCTGGGACAGGGAAGGGAGAGACCCAGTACTTC.